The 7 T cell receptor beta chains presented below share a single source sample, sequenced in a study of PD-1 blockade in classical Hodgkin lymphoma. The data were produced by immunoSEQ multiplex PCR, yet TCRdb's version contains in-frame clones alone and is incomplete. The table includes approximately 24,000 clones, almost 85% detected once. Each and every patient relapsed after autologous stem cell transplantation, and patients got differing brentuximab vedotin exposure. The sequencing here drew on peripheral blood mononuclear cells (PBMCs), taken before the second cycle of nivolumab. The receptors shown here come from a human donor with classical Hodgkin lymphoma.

The CDR3 coding sequence is TGTGCCAGCAGCGGAGGGGGCTCTGGAAACACCATATATTTT. Protein: CASSGGGSGNTIYF. J is TRBJ1-3 and V is TRBV5-4; tentatively, D is TRBD1 (6 bases). Per the germline V gene, CDR1 is SGHNT and CDR2 is YYREEE (reference sequence). The CDR3 contains 14 residues. V lost 4 bases, J lost 0 bases, and 8 bases lay in between. The variable domain in full, completed from reference TRBV5-4 and TRBJ1-3, reads ETGVTQSPTHLIKTRGQQVTLRCSSQSGHNTVSWYQQALGQGPQFIFQYYREEENGRGNFPPRFSGLQFPNYSSELNVNALELDDSALYLCASSGGGSGNTIYFGEGSWLTVV.

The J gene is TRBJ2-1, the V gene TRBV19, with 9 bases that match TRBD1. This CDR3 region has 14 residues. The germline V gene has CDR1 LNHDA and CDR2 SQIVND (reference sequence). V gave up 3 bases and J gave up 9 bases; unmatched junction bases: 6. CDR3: CASSIVGTGIEQFF. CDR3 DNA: TGTGCCAGTAGTATTGTTGGGACAGGGATTGAGCAGTTCTTC.

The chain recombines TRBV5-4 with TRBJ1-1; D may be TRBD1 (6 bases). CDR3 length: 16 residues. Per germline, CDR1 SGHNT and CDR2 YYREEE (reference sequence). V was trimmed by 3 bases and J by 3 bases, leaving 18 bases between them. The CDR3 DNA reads TGTGCCAGCAGCTCAGGGGTTCAGGGCGGGGACACTGAAGCTTTCTTT. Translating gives CASSSGVQGGDTEAFF.

DNA of the CDR3: TGCAGCGGCTCCACGAATCAGGGGCTTGAAGCTTTCTTT. The encoded protein is CSGSTNQGLEAFF. The chain carries TRBV29-1 and TRBJ1-1, with D possibly being TRBD1 (6 bases). Trimming took off 7 bases at V and 7 bases at J, with 19 bases between the two ends. This CDR3 is 13 amino acids long. The germline V gene has CDR1 SQVTM and CDR2 ANQGSEA. Based on the CDR3 plus reference TRBV29-1 and TRBJ1-1, the full variable domain is SAVISQKPSRDICQRGTSLTIQCQVDSQVTMMFWYRQQPGQSLTLIATANQGSEATYESGFVIDKFPISRPNLTFSTLTVSNMSPEDSSIYLCSGSTNQGLEAFFGQGTRLTVV.

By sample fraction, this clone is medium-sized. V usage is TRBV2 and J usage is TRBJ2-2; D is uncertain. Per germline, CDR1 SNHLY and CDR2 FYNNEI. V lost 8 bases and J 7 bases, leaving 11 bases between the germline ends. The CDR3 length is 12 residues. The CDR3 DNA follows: TGTGCCAGCTTTAAGAAGGTCGGGGAGCTGTTTTTT. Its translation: CASFKKVGELFF.

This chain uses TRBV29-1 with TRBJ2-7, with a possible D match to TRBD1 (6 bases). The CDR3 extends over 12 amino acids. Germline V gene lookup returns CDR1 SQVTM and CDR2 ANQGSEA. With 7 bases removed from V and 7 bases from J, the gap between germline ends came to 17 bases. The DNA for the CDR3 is TGCAGCGGTCGACAGGTCATGGGAGAGCAGTACTTC. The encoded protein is CSGRQVMGEQYF.

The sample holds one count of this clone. CDR3 in DNA: TGTGCCAGCAACCGGGACAGGGAGGAGACCCAGTACTTC. As protein: CASNRDREETQYF. The chain couples TRBV2 to TRBJ2-5; 9 nucleotides match TRBD1. Per the germline V gene, CDR1 is SNHLY and CDR2 is FYNNEI. Germline trimming cut 7 bases from V and 5 bases from J; bases unmatched to any gene: 5. This CDR3 contains 13 residues.